This section outlines one T cell receptor (beta chain) sequence together with its context. J gave up 7 bases and V 4 bases, and 10 bases lay outside the gene matches. This CDR3 comprises 14 residues. The germline gives CDR1 SGHTS, CDR2 YDEGEE. This specimen comes from a study of blood T cell repertoires in COVID-19. Produced via immunoSEQ multiplex PCR; TCRdb's table is partial and in-frame only. The sample holds fewer than 350,000 clones, 85% to 90% seen once. The sequencing input was peripheral blood. The V and J genes are TRBV5-8 and TRBJ1-1, with TRBD1 matching over 7 bases. This receptor was identified in a young woman with COVID-19, enrolled during active disease. CDR3: CASSPGTALLEAFF. The CDR3 bases are TGTGCCAGCAGCCCTGGGACAGCCTTACTTGAAGCTTTCTTT.